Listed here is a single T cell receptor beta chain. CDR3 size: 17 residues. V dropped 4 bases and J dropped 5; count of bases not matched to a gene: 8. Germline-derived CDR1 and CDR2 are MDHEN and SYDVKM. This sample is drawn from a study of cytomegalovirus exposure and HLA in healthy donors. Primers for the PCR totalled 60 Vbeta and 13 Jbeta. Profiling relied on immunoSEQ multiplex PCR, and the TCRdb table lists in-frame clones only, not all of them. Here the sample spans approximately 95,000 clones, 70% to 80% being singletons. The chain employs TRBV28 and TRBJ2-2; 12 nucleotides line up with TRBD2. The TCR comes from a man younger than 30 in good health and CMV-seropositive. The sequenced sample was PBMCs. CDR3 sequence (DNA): TGTGCCAGCAGTTGGCCTAGCGGGGGGGCCAGGACCGGGGAGCTGTTTTTT. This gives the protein CASSWPSGGARTGELFF.